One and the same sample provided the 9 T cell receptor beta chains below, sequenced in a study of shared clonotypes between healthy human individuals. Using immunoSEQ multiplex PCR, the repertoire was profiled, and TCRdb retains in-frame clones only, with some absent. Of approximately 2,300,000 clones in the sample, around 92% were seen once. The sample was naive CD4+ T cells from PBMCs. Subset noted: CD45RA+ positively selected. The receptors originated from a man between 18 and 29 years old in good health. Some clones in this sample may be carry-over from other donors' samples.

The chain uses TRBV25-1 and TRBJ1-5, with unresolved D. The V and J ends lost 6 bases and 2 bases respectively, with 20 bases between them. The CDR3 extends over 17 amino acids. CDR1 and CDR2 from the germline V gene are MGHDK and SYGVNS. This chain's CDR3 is CASRPRPSGEGNQPQHF. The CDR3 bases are TGTGCCAGCAGACCCAGGCCGAGCGGGGAAGGCAATCAGCCCCAGCATTTT.

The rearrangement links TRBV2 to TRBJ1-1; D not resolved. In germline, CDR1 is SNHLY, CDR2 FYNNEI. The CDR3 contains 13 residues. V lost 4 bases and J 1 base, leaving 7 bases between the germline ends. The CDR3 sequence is CASSVDPNTEAFF. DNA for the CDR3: TGTGCCAGCAGTGTTGACCCGAACACTGAAGCTTTCTTT.

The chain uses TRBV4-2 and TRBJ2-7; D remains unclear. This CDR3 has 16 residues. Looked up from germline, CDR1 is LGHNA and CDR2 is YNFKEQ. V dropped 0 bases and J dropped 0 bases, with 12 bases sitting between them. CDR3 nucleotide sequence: TGTGCCAGCAGCCAAGATGGTGCATTCAGCTCCTACGAGCAGTACTTC. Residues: CASSQDGAFSSYEQYF.

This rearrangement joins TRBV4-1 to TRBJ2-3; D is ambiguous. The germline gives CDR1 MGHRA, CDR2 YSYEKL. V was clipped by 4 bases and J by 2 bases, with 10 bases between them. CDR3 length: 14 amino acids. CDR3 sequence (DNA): TGCGCCAGCAGCCCCATGTTCCCCACAGATACGCAGTATTTT. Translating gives CASSPMFPTDTQYF.

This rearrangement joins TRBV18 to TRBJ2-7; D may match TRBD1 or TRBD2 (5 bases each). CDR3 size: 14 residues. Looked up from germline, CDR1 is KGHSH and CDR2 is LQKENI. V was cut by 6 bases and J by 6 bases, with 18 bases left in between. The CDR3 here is CASSPRDGSPEQYF. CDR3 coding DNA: TGTGCCAGCTCCCCCCGGGACGGATCGCCCGAGCAGTACTTC.

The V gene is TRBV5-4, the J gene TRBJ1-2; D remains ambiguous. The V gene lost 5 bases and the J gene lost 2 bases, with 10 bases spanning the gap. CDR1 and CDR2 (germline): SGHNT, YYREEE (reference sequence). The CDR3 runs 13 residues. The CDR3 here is CASSTDRNYGYTF. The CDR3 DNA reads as TGTGCCAGCAGTACGGATAGGAACTATGGCTACACCTTC.

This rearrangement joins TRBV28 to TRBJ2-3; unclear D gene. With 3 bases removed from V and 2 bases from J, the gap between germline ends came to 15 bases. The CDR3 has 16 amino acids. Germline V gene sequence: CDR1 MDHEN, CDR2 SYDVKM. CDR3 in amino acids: CASSFPLGFNTDTQYF. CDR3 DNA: TGTGCCAGCAGTTTCCCCCTGGGTTTTAACACAGATACGCAGTATTTT.

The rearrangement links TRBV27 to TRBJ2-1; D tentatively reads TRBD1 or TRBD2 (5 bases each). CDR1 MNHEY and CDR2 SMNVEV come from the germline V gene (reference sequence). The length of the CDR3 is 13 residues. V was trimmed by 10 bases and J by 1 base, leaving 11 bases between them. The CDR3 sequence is CATGGVSYNEQFF. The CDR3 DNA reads TGTGCCACTGGGGGAGTATCCTACAATGAGCAGTTCTTC.

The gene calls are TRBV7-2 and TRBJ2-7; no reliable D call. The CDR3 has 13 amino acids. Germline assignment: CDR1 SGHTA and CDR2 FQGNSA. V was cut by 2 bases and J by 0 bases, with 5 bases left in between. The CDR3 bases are TGTGCCAGCAGCTTACGTATCTCCTACGAGCAGTACTTC. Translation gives CASSLRISYEQYF. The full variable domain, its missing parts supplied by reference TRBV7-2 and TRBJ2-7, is GAGVSQSPSNKVTEKGKDVELRCDPISGHTALYWYRQSLGQGLEFLIYFQGNSAPDKSGLPSDRFSAERTGGSVSTLTIQRTQQEDSAVYLCASSLRISYEQYFGPGTRLTVT.